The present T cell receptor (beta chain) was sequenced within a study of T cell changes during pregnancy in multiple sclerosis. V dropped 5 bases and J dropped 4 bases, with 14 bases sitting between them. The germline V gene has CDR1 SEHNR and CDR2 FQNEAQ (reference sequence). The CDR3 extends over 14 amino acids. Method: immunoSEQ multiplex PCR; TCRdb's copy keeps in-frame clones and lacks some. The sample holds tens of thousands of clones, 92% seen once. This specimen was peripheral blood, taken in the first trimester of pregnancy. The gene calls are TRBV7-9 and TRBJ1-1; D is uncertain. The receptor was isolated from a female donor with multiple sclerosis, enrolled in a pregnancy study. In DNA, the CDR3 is TGTGCCAGCAGCCCCGGACTATTAGGCACTGAAGCTTTCTTT. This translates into CASSPGLLGTEAFF.